This T cell receptor (beta chain) appears in the sequencing data of a study of radiotherapy plus CTLA-4 blockade in lung cancer. The CDR3 covers 18 residues. Clones were read by immunoSEQ multiplex PCR, and TCRdb kept only the in-frame ones, dropping some. Altogether tens of thousands of clones are present, roughly three quarters being singletons, with the ten largest covering over 8.5%. This clone has just one count. Material: peripheral blood, obtained from a patient treated with radiotherapy plus ipilimumab. This TCR came from a human donor with non-small cell lung cancer who had stable disease on radiotherapy plus ipilimumab. The V gene is TRBV1, the J gene TRBJ2-6; the table's D call, TRBD2, was not checked against the DNA. TRBV1 is marked as a pseudogene. As DNA, the CDR3 is TGCACCAGCAGTGGTAACGGTTTGTGCAAAAGTCGGGCCAACGTCCTGACTTTC. Its translation is CTSSGNGLCKSRANVLTF.